This paragraph covers one TCR beta chain sequence. The specificity of this receptor is unknown. One end of the junction is discordant with germline, which a read error may explain. In the study, sorted CD4+ and CD8+ blood T cells from patients with severe aplastic anemia and from healthy subjects underwent deep sequencing of TCR repertoires. Ficoll-Paque density gradient centrifugation was used to isolate peripheral blood mononuclear cells. Before DNA extraction, CD4+ and CD8+ T cells were sorted with FACS or magnetic beads. The data were obtained in a study of CD8+CD57+ T cells in acquired aplastic anemia (dated by TCRdb to 2016 to 2018). Background for the entire study: DNA extracted from sorted CD4+ and CD8+ cells had a mean of roughly 3.4 ug, with a range of roughly 0.19 to 27.4 ug. Mean read counts for healthy donor samples were around 10 million for CD4+ cells and 11 million to 14 million for CD8+ cells. Overall study outcomes, separate from this receptor: No significant difference in CD8+ Simpson's diversity was found between patients and healthy controls (P=0.060). Some 30 CD8+ CDR3 sequences were shared between patients and controls but appeared highly expressed in patients and within their immunodominant clones.

The CDR3 sequence holds 11 residues, the cysteine and phenylalanine included. The CDR3 DNA has 33 bases and is translated from base 1. From the germline V gene, CDR1 is KGHDR and CDR2 is SFDVKD. Genomic DNA was used as template for profiling of TCR beta VDJ combinations and CDR3 sequences. An Illumina HiSeq 2000 was used for TCR repertoire sequencing. On the authors' methods: TRBV/TRBJ rearrangement plots, CDR3 size and DJ length profiles, and Simpson's diversity index were used to evaluate the repertoires. The most abundant DNA sequence in the deep sequencing data was taken as the immunodominant clone. CDR3 amino acid sequences were checked for sharing between subjects and were compared against published repertoires and the VDJdb database. TCRdb trimmed public reads at Q25 via fastp, called clones via MiXCR and kept in-frame beta chains. Each entry merges the rows of one CDR3 protein and shows their most common DNA and genes. These V and J calls are TCRdb output, not the study's own analysis. The sample table lists just over 400,000 distinct CDR3 sequences, under 80% of them with a count of one. The ten largest clones add up to 3% to 4.5% of the sample.

The chain links TRBV24-1 with TRBJ1-5, with TRBD1 perhaps the D gene, on 5 matching bases. This receptor was obtained from a human donor in good health, serving as a control. The specimen was sorted CD4+, CD8+, or CD8+CD57+ T cells (not recorded which) from PBMCs. DNA sequence: TGTGCCACCAGTGATGGGGGGGTTTTGCGGTTT. Its translation reads: CATSDGGVLRF.